The clone carrying this T cell receptor (beta chain) has only a few counts. This specimen comes from a study of shared clonotypes between healthy human individuals. The length of the CDR3 is 14 residues. With 5 bases removed from V and 7 bases from J, the gap between germline ends came to 14 bases. Germline lookup yields CDR1 SNHLY and CDR2 FYNNEI. Sequenced by immunoSEQ multiplex PCR; TCRdb stores in-frame clones only, minus some. The table lists some 1.4 million clones, roughly 96% of them singletons. The chain is built from TRBV2 and TRBJ2-2, with D unclear. The specimen sequenced was naive CD4+ T cells sorted from blood. Described subset: CD45RA+ positively selected. This sequence was found in a man between 25 and 39 years old in good health. CDR3 nucleotides: TGTGCCAGCAGTATCAGGACCCAAGGCGGGGAGCTGTTTTTT. Amino acid sequence: CASSIRTQGGELFF.